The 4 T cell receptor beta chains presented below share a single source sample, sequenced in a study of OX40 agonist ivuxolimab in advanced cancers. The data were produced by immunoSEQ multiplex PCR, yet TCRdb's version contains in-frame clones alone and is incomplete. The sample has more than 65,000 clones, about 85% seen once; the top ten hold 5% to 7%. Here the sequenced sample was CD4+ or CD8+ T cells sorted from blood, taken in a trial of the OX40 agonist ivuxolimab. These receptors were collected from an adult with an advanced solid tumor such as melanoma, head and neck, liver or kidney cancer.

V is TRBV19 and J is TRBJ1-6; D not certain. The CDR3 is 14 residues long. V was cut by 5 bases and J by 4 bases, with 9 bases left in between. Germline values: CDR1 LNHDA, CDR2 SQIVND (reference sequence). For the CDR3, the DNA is TGTGCCAGTAGTCGCGGGTCATATAATTCACCCCTCCACTTT. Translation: CASSRGSYNSPLHF. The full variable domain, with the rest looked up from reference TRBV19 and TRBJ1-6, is DGGITQSPKYLFRKEGQNVTLSCEQNLNHDAMYWYRQDPGQGLRLIYYSQIVNDFQKGDIAEGYSVSREKKESFPLTVTSAQKNPTAFYLCASSRGSYNSPLHFGNGTRLTVT.

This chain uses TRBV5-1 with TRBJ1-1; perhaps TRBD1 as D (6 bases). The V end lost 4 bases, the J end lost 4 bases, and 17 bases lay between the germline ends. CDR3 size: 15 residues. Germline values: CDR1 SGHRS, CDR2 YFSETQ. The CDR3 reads CASSPGTYLTTEAFF. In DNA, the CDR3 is TGCGCCAGCAGCCCCGGGACATATCTTACCACTGAAGCTTTCTTT.

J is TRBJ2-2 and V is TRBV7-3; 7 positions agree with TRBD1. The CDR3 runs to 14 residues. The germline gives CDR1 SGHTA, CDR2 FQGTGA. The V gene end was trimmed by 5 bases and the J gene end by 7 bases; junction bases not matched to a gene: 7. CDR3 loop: CASSPLGGDGELFF. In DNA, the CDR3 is TGTGCCAGCAGCCCCCTAGGGGGCGACGGGGAGCTGTTTTTT.

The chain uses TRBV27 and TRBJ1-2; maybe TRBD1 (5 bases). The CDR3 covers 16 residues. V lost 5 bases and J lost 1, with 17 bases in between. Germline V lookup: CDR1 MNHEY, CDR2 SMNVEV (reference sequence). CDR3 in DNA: TGTGCCAGCAGTCCCAAGCCCCCGGGGCTTAACTATGGCTACACCTTC. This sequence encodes CASSPKPPGLNYGYTF.